This T cell receptor beta chain was retrieved from a study of cytomegalovirus exposure and HLA in healthy donors. Study-wide results and caveats: The classifier reportedly diagnosed cytomegalovirus status with high specificity and sensitivity. A later look showed TCR association rates differing by HLA locus, highest for DRB1 and lowest for HLA-C. Per a prior analysis, the majority of TCR beta V segments were productive roughly 90% or roughly 30% of the time.

It was with 60 Vbeta and 13 Jbeta primers that the PCR ran. Profiled with immunoSEQ multiplex PCR; TCRdb holds only in-frame clones, not every one. The sample has some 41,000 clones, roughly 51% seen once. This clone was counted only a few times. As yet, its antigen is unknown. V shed 6 bases and J 1 base; nucleotides not matched to a gene: 5. Germline V gives CDR1 SNHLY, CDR2 FYNNEI. There are 14 residues in the CDR3. The chain joins TRBV2 to TRBJ2-5, with 7 bases fitting TRBD1. Sequenced input: PBMCs. This sequence was found in a man in his sixties in good health and CMV-seronegative. The CDR3 reads CASRKGQLQETQYF. The CDR3, as DNA: TGTGCCAGCAGGAAGGGACAGCTCCAAGAGACCCAGTACTTC.